These 9 T cell receptor beta chains were all obtained from the same sample, sequenced in a study of T cell responses to AZD1222 COVID-19 vaccine. Assay used: immunoSEQ multiplex PCR; TCRdb lists only in-frame clones, some missing. The sample shows fewer than 120,000 clones, 87% of them seen only once. The sample consisted of peripheral blood, taken on day 0 of AZD1222 vaccination. These receptors all come from an adult in good health.

This chain links TRBV3-1 (or the pseudogene TRBV3-2) with TRBJ1-3; D possibly corresponds to TRBD1 (5 bases). The germline V gene encodes CDR1 LGHDT and CDR2 YNNKEL (reference sequence). The CDR3 has 16 residues. V lost 3 bases to trimming and J lost 2 bases, with 14 bases between them. The CDR3: CASSQNLGLPGNTIYF. The CDR3 DNA reads as TGTGCCAGCAGCCAGAATTTGGGACTCCCTGGAAACACCATATATTTT.

This chain connects TRBV19 to TRBJ1-1; 9 bases fit TRBD1. This CDR3 spans 13 amino acids. Germline CDR1 and CDR2: LNHDA and SQIVND (reference sequence). V gave up 7 bases and J gave up 11 bases; unmatched junction bases: 11. The CDR3 is CASTPTGGAEAFF. The CDR3 DNA is TGTGCCAGTACTCCCACAGGGGGCGCGGAGGCTTTCTTT.

The V call is TRBV7-3, the J call TRBJ2-1; D remains ambiguous. V lost 5 bases and J 6 bases, leaving 8 bases between the germline ends. Germline CDR1 is SGHTA and CDR2 is FQGTGA. The CDR3 loop spans 12 amino acids. The DNA for the CDR3 is TGTGCCAGCAGCCTCGACTTCAATGAGCAGTTCTTC. Translating gives CASSLDFNEQFF.

This clone was detected only a few times. The CDR3 loop is CAGGRQGEVKLFF. The CDR3 nucleotides are TGTGCCGGAGGGCGACAGGGGGAGGTAAAACTGTTTTTT. The chain has TRBV7-9 and TRBJ1-4; TRBD1 matches 9 bases. Trimming removed 11 bases from V and 10 bases from J; junction bases left unmatched: 11. This CDR3 is built from 13 residues. Looked up from germline, CDR1 is SEHNR and CDR2 is FQNEAQ (reference sequence).

The V call is TRBV19, the J call TRBJ2-1; 9 bases agree with TRBD1. Germline assignment: CDR1 LNHDA and CDR2 SQIVND (reference sequence). Trimming took 5 bases from V and 3 from J; bases not matched to a gene: 5. The CDR3 consists of 15 residues. The CDR3 region is CASSPQGANYNEQFF. Written as DNA, the CDR3 is TGTGCCAGTAGTCCACAGGGGGCGAACTACAATGAGCAGTTCTTC.

In its sample, this clone was seen once. This sequence joins TRBV29-1 and TRBJ2-2, with no clear D. The CDR3 contains 17 residues. Looked up from germline, CDR1 is SQVTM and CDR2 is ANQGSEA. Trimming shortened V by 5 bases and J by 1 base, and 20 bases separated the two germline ends. The CDR3, as DNA: TGCAGCGTTCGCTTGCGCGGATTAGGATTGAACACCGGGGAGCTGTTTTTT. It yields the protein CSVRLRGLGLNTGELFF.

The chain joins TRBV5-1 to TRBJ1-2, with TRBD1 identical over 8 bases. Germline V gives CDR1 SGHRS, CDR2 YFSETQ. This CDR3 is built from 16 residues. V was pared by 3 bases and J by 4 bases, with 11 bases of the junction left unmatched. The CDR3 loop is CASSSSLTGDGYGYTF. CDR3 bases: TGCGCCAGCAGCTCCAGCCTGACAGGGGATGGCTATGGCTACACCTTC.

The chain carries TRBV28 and TRBJ2-2; D gene uncertain. V was trimmed by 2 bases and J by 2 bases, leaving 6 bases between them. This CDR3 has 14 residues. Per germline, CDR1 MDHEN and CDR2 SYDVKM. The CDR3 sequence: CASSLRLNTGELFF. The CDR3 region has the DNA TGTGCCAGCAGTTTACGGCTCAACACCGGGGAGCTGTTTTTT.

This chain uses TRBV28 with TRBJ2-5; 15 nucleotides align to TRBD2. This CDR3 has 16 residues. Per germline, CDR1 MDHEN and CDR2 SYDVKM. Trimming removed 5 bases from V and 4 bases from J; junction bases left unmatched: 5. The CDR3 coding sequence is TGTGCCAGCAGTCCCGGGACTAGCGGGGGGTTAGAGACCCAGTACTTC. This translates into CASSPGTSGGLETQYF. The full variable domain, rest sourced from reference TRBV28 and TRBJ2-5, is DVKVTQSSRYLVKRTGEKVFLECVQDMDHENMFWYRQDPGLGLRLIYFSYDVKMKEKGDIPEGYSVSREKKERFSLILESASTNQTSMYLCASSPGTSGGLETQYFGPGTRLLVL.